This is a list of T cell receptor beta chains from one sample in a study of blood T cell repertoires in COVID-19. TCRdb's table, derived via immunoSEQ multiplex PCR, lists solely in-frame clones and lacks some. The sample lists 150,000 to 250,000 clones, around 94% seen once, with about 0.76% in the top ten. Material: peripheral blood. All receptors come from a man younger than 40 with COVID-19, enrolled during active disease. Each CDR3 is given with its conserved first and last residue. The D gene is left open where the match is weak. Size is stated for part of the rows, as once, few or many counts, or as a class when the clone is expanded.

v_call	clone_size	d_call	j_call	cdr3_aa	cdr3_nt
TRBV2	-	TRBD1	TRBJ1-6	CASSEQGENSPLHF	TGTGCCAGCAGTGAACAGGGGGAAAATTCACCCCTCCACTTT
TRBV2	-	-	TRBJ1-2	CASSDGGYTF	TGTGCCAGCAGTGATGGCGGCTACACCTTC
TRBV30	-	-	TRBJ1-2	CAWSPGTEYGYTF	TGTGCCTGGAGCCCGGGAACGGAGTATGGCTACACCTTC
TRBV27	once	-	TRBJ2-5	CASSLSFASPYQETQYF	TGTGCCAGCAGTTTATCGTTCGCTAGCCCGTACCAAGAGACCCAGTACTTC
TRBV19	-	-	TRBJ1-2	CASSSGTEFNYGYTF	TGTGCCAGTAGCAGCGGGACCGAATTCAACTATGGCTACACCTTC
TRBV29-1	-	TRBD1	TRBJ1-1	CSVVGQENTEAFF	TGCAGCGTGGTTGGACAGGAAAACACTGAAGCTTTCTTT
TRBV19	-	-	TRBJ2-7	CASSISGGNPYEQYF	TGTGCCAGTAGTATTTCTGGTGGCAACCCCTACGAGCAGTACTTC
TRBV4-1	-	TRBD1	TRBJ1-6	CASSQGDSASPLHF	TGCGCCAGCAGCCAAGGGGACAGTGCTTCACCCCTCCACTTT
TRBV7-3	once	-	TRBJ2-2	CASSLTGRGSGELFF	TGTGCCAGCAGCTTAACGGGCAGGGGTTCGGGGGAGCTGTTTTTT
TRBV7-3	-	-	TRBJ1-2	CASSLNGQGQGYGYTF	TGTGCCAGCAGCTTAAATGGTCAGGGACAAGGCTATGGCTACACCTTC
TRBV7-9	once	TRBD1	TRBJ2-7	CASSLPKGTVVDEQYF	TGTGCCAGCAGCTTACCAAAAGGGACAGTCGTCGACGAGCAGTACTTC
TRBV15	-	TRBD1	TRBJ1-2	CATSKTRQGSYGYTF	TGTGCCACCAGCAAGACCCGACAGGGATCCTATGGCTACACCTTC
TRBV27	-	TRBD1	TRBJ2-7	CASSDGTGSFSYEQYF	TGTGCCAGCAGCGACGGGACAGGGTCTTTCTCCTACGAGCAGTACTTC
TRBV18	-	-	TRBJ1-5	CASSPREGWQPQHF	TGTGCCAGCTCACCACGGGAGGGTTGGCAGCCCCAGCATTTT
TRBV7-2	once	TRBD1	TRBJ2-7	CASSLEGQGPYEQYF	TGTGCCAGCAGCTTAGAAGGACAGGGGCCCTACGAGCAGTACTTC
TRBV5-4	-	TRBD1	TRBJ1-3	CASSLGGTASGNTIYF	TGTGCCAGCAGCTTGGGTGGGACAGCCTCTGGAAACACCATATATTTT
TRBV5-1	once	TRBD1	TRBJ1-1	CASSGDRGAEAFF	TGCGCCAGCAGCGGGGACAGGGGTGCTGAAGCTTTCTTT
TRBV9	-	-	TRBJ1-1	CASSRGQNTEAFF	TGTGCCAGCAGCCGCGGACAGAACACTGAAGCTTTCTTT
TRBV6-5	-	-	TRBJ1-2	CASSFDSNYGYTF	TGTGCCAGCAGTTTCGACAGCAACTATGGCTACACCTTC
TRBV7-9	-	-	TRBJ1-2	CASSLYGSEYYGYTF	TGTGCCAGCAGCTTATACGGGTCAGAATACTATGGCTACACCTTC
TRBV5-1	-	-	TRBJ1-4	CASSLQPREKGEKLFF	TGCGCCAGCAGCTTGCAGCCAAGGGAGAAGGGTGAAAAACTGTTTTTT
TRBV6-5	-	TRBD1	TRBJ1-2	CASSYGQGAVYGYTF	TGTGCCAGCAGTTATGGGCAGGGGGCAGTCTATGGCTACACCTTC
TRBV5-1	-	-	TRBJ1-1	CASSLGQTNTEAFF	TGCGCCAGCAGCTTGGGACAGACCAACACTGAAGCTTTCTTT
TRBV20-1	-	TRBD1	TRBJ1-1	CSASQGDTEAFF	TGCAGTGCTAGTCAGGGGGACACTGAAGCTTTCTTT
TRBV9	-	TRBD1	TRBJ2-2	CASSVSFGTASTGELFF	TGTGCCAGCAGCGTATCTTTCGGGACAGCATCCACCGGGGAGCTGTTTTTT
TRBV5-4	-	TRBD1	TRBJ1-3	CASSREGTGAGNTIYF	TGTGCCAGCAGCCGGGAAGGGACAGGGGCTGGAAACACCATATATTTT
TRBV5-4	-	-	TRBJ1-1	CASSLLGNTEAFF	TGTGCCAGCAGCTTGCTCGGGAACACTGAAGCTTTCTTT
TRBV21-1	-	-	TRBJ1-2	CASSNPPRGALYGYTF	TGTGCCAGCAGCAACCCCCCTCGGGGGGCCCTCTATGGCTACACCTTC
TRBV3-1/TRBV3-2	-	TRBD1	TRBJ1-5	CASSQDFGQGADNQPQHF	TGTGCCAGCAGCCAGGACTTCGGACAGGGGGCGGACAATCAGCCCCAGCATTTT
TRBV3-1/TRBV3-2	-	-	TRBJ1-2	CASSPLVERWSSGYTF	TGTGCCAGCAGCCCCCTAGTGGAGAGATGGAGCTCTGGCTACACCTTC
TRBV6-5	-	-	TRBJ1-6	CASSNMVAYNSPLHF	TGTGCCAGCAGCAACATGGTCGCCTATAATTCACCCCTCCACTTT
TRBV6-5	-	TRBD1	TRBJ1-4	CASSHSGTGDEKLFF	TGTGCCAGCAGCCACTCCGGGACAGGGGATGAAAAACTGTTTTTT
TRBV29-1	once	-	TRBJ1-1	CSVEDPGGGVNTEAFF	TGCAGCGTTGAAGATCCGGGGGGCGGGGTGAACACTGAAGCTTTCTTT
TRBV10-3	-	-	TRBJ2-7	CAISESAGDTYEQYF	TGTGCCATCAGTGAGTCAGCAGGGGACACCTACGAGCAGTACTTC
TRBV4-2	-	TRBD1	TRBJ1-2	CASSQASTGGKGYGYTF	TGTGCCAGCAGCCAAGCATCCACAGGGGGTAAGGGCTATGGCTACACCTTC
TRBV4-1	-	-	TRBJ1-1	CASSRRTANTEAFF	TGCGCCAGCAGCCGACGGACAGCGAACACTGAAGCTTTCTTT
TRBV30	-	-	TRBJ1-5	CAWSLTTSPQPQHF	TGTGCCTGGAGTCTAACTACCTCACCCCAGCCCCAGCATTTT
TRBV11-1	-	-	TRBJ1-1	CASSLIRGMNTEAFF	TGTGCCAGCAGCTTAATTCGGGGGATGAACACTGAAGCTTTCTTT
TRBV6-1	-	TRBD2	TRBJ2-1	CASSESLAVMAEQFF	TGTGCCAGCAGTGAGAGTCTAGCGGTAATGGCTGAGCAGTTCTTC
TRBV2	-	-	TRBJ1-2	CASSEVALGYGYTF	TGTGCCAGCAGTGAAGTAGCCCTCGGCTATGGCTACACCTTC
TRBV2	-	-	TRBJ2-5	CASTVQETQYF	TGTGCCAGCACGGTCCAAGAGACCCAGTACTTC
TRBV19	-	-	TRBJ2-7	CASSSAGDPYEQYF	TGTGCCAGTAGTAGCGCAGGGGACCCCTACGAGCAGTACTTC
TRBV6-5	-	-	TRBJ1-1	CASSSDRDTEAFF	TGTGCCAGCAGTTCCGACAGAGACACTGAAGCTTTCTTT
TRBV3-1/TRBV3-2	-	TRBD1	TRBJ1-3	CASSQGQGVNTIYF	TGTGCCAGCAGCCAGGGCCAGGGGGTAAACACCATATATTTT
TRBV7-7	-	-	TRBJ2-2	CASSLDQGYGELFF	TGTGCCAGCAGCTTAGATCAGGGGTACGGGGAGCTGTTTTTT
TRBV7-3	-	-	TRBJ2-5	CASSLGQAQETQYF	TGTGCCAGCAGCTTAGGTCAGGCGCAAGAGACCCAGTACTTC
TRBV5-1	-	TRBD1	TRBJ1-1	CASSQQPTGKNTEAFF	TGCGCCAGCAGCCAACAACCGACAGGGAAGAACACTGAAGCTTTCTTT
TRBV4-2	-	TRBD2	TRBJ2-4	CASSPPSSGGAKNIQYF	TGTGCCAGCAGCCCCCCGAGTAGCGGGGGGGCCAAAAACATTCAGTACTTC
TRBV19	-	TRBD1	TRBJ1-6	CASSPQWGTGAANSPLHF	TGTGCCAGTAGTCCTCAGTGGGGGACAGGGGCGGCTAATTCACCCCTCCACTTT
TRBV30	-	-	TRBJ1-6	CAWSVHPLSPLHF	TGTGCCTGGAGTGTACATCCCCTCTCACCCCTCCACTTT
TRBV7-2	-	TRBD1	TRBJ2-3	CASSSNRGGDTQYF	TGTGCCAGCAGCTCCAACAGGGGTGGGGATACGCAGTATTTT
TRBV6-1	-	-	TRBJ2-3	CASSEMDSVTDTQYF	TGTGCCAGCAGTGAGATGGACAGTGTGACAGATACGCAGTATTTT
TRBV5-4	-	-	TRBJ1-6	CASSLEALAAGAYNSPLHF	TGTGCCAGCAGCTTGGAGGCATTGGCCGCGGGGGCCTATAATTCACCCCTCCACTTT
TRBV2	-	-	TRBJ1-2	CASSENAWGYTF	TGTGCCAGCAGCGAGAATGCATGGGGCTACACCTTC
TRBV18	-	-	TRBJ1-3	CASSPKEAGASGNTIYF	TGTGCCAGCTCACCAAAGGAAGCGGGGGCCTCTGGAAACACCATATATTTT
TRBV10-3	-	-	TRBJ1-2	CAISDDNRANYGYTF	TGTGCCATCAGTGATGACAACAGGGCTAACTATGGCTACACCTTC
TRBV5-4	-	TRBD2	TRBJ2-1	CASSGQAGTRGIYNEQFF	TGTGCCAGCAGCGGGCAAGCCGGGACTAGAGGCATTTACAATGAGCAGTTCTTC